This TCR beta chain emerged from a study of cytomegalovirus exposure and HLA in healthy donors. Germline values: CDR1 LGHNT, CDR2 FRNRAP. The CDR3 length is 17 residues. V was pared by 2 bases and J by 4 bases, with 18 bases between. The PCR employed 60 Vbeta primers together with 13 Jbeta primers. This table comes from immunoSEQ multiplex PCR, and its TCRdb copy is limited to in-frame clones, with some not included. The sample holds 95,000 or so clones, about three quarters seen once. The sequenced sample was PBMCs. The sequence was collected from a woman between 50 and 59 years old in good health and CMV-seropositive. The J gene is TRBJ2-1, the V gene TRBV12-5; tentative D call: TRBD2 (6 bases). Here the CDR3 DNA reads TGTGCTAGTGGTTTGTCCCGCCCGGGGGTTACATACAATGAGCAGTTCTTC. This codes for CASGLSRPGVTYNEQFF.